The 3 T cell receptor beta chains below were found in one sample sequenced in a study of cytomegalovirus exposure and HLA in healthy donors. Vbeta (60) and Jbeta (13) primers were used in the PCR. The method was immunoSEQ multiplex PCR; TCRdb's version includes in-frame clones alone and lacks a portion of them. This table holds about 160,000 clones, approximately 77% found once. Input material: PBMCs. Source of these receptors: a man aged 30 to 39 in good health and CMV-seropositive.

V gene TRBV5-1 combines with J gene TRBJ2-7; 9 nucleotides match TRBD1. Trimming took 4 bases from V and 2 from J; bases not matched to a gene: 4. Germline CDR1 is SGHRS and CDR2 is YFSETQ. The CDR3 runs 14 residues. The CDR3 protein is CASSVRDRAYEQYF. CDR3 bases: TGCGCCAGCAGCGTACGGGACAGGGCCTACGAGCAGTACTTC.

The chain is built from TRBV9 and TRBJ2-3; the D gene is possibly TRBD2 (7 bases). This CDR3 contains 16 residues. Germline CDR1 SGDLS, CDR2 YYNGEE. Trimming left V 3 bases short and J 6 bases short, with 20 bases between. The CDR3 loop reads CASSGGGGGTWDTQYF. CDR3 in DNA: TGTGCCAGCAGCGGGGGGGGCGGGGGTACGTGGGATACGCAGTATTTT. The complete variable domain, with remaining parts taken from reference TRBV9 and TRBJ2-3, reads DSGVTQTPKHLITATGQRVTLRCSPRSGDLSVYWYQQSLDQGLQFLIQYYNGEERAKGNILERFSAQQFPDLHSELNLSSLELGDSALYFCASSGGGGGTWDTQYFGPGTRLTVL.

This chain joins TRBV6-5 and TRBJ1-6, with TRBD1 as a possible D gene (6 bases). Looked up from germline, CDR1 is MNHEY and CDR2 is SVGAGI. This CDR3 is 15 amino acids long. V was trimmed by 2 bases and J by 8 bases, leaving 13 bases between them. The chain's CDR3 is CASSYTAGADSPLHF. The CDR3 DNA reads as TGTGCCAGCAGTTACACGGCAGGGGCTGATTCACCCCTCCACTTT.